The T cell receptor beta chain described here comes from a study of blood T cell repertoires in COVID-19. Study at large: Sites in the United States, Italy and Spain provided acute and convalescent COVID-19 samples. In each case, the material was cDNA or gDNA derived from T cells, B-cell-depleted T cells, or PBMCs.

The assay was immunoSEQ multiplex PCR, and TCRdb's table has in-frame clones only and misses some. The top ten clones hold about 6.9% of a sample with 77,000 or so clones, roughly 83% of them seen once. One Seattle source followed patients from active infection through their disease course. V was clipped by 2 bases and J by 4 bases, with 21 bases between them. This CDR3 is built from 17 residues. Germline V gene lookup returns CDR1 SEHNR and CDR2 FQNEAQ (reference sequence). The clonotype originates from a man aged 25-45 years with COVID-19, enrolled during active disease. The sequencing input was peripheral blood. The chain couples TRBV7-9 to TRBJ2-7; D is possibly TRBD1 (8 bases). The DNA of the CDR3 is TGTGCCAGCAGCTTATCCCTCTTCGACAGGGGAGGGTACGAGCAGTACTTC. This translates into CASSLSLFDRGGYEQYF.